These T cell receptor beta chains were read from a single sample in a study of T cells in localized non-small cell lung cancer. TCRdb keeps only in-frame clones here, not all; method: immunoSEQ multiplex PCR. The profile covers some 2,200 clones, with just over 25% appearing a single time and approximately 8% taken by the ten largest. The specimen was lung tumor tissue, collected before any cancer treatment. Receptors originate from a woman aged 35 to 75 with stage III squamous cell lung carcinoma. The CDR3 runs from the conserved cysteine through the conserved F or W. D genes are given only for firm matches. The size of a clone is reported for some rows only, either as once, few or many, or as a class for expanded clones.

>.|TRBD1|TRBV11-3|TRBJ2-7
TGTGCCAGCAGCTCCCGGGACAGGGCCTCCTACGAGCAGTACTTC
CASSSRDRASYEQYF
>few|.|TRBV11-3|TRBJ1-1
TGTGCCAGCCTCCTAGGGGGTAAAGAGAACACTGAAGCTTTCTTT
CASLLGGKENTEAFF
>few|.|TRBV6-8|TRBJ2-7
TGTGCCAGCAGTTACTCGAGTGGCGGCGGGCATAGGGCCTACGAGCAGTACTTC
CASSYSSGGGHRAYEQYF
>.|TRBD1|TRBV12-5|TRBJ2-2
TGTGCTAGTGGTTTGGGACAGGGGCCCACCGGGGAGCTGTTTTTT
CASGLGQGPTGELFF
>.|.|TRBV11-3|TRBJ1-2
TGTGCCAGCAGCTTGCCTGACAGTCATCTCTATGGCTACACCTTC
CASSLPDSHLYGYTF
>.|TRBD1|TRBV29-1|TRBJ1-1
TGCAGCGTTGACGGGACAGGGCCGAACACTGAAGCTTTCTTT
CSVDGTGPNTEAFF
>.|.|TRBV30|TRBJ1-2
TGTGCCTGGAGTGACCTGGATAACTATGGCTACACCTTC
CAWSDLDNYGYTF
>few|.|TRBV11-3|TRBJ1-2
TGTGCCAGCAGCACACGGACAGATCGTGGCTATGGCTACACCTTC
CASSTRTDRGYGYTF
>.|TRBD1|TRBV11-3|TRBJ1-4
TGTGCCAGCAGCCGGGACAGGGGGGGTGAAAAACTGTTTTTT
CASSRDRGGEKLFF
>.|.|TRBV6-8|TRBJ1-2
TGTGCCAGCCGAATCCCCATCTCCTTTGGCCCCAACTATGGCTACACCTTC
CASRIPISFGPNYGYTF
>few|.|TRBV9|TRBJ2-1
TGTGCCAGCAGTGACGGCTGGGCTAGCGACTTAAAGAATGAGCAGTTCTTC
CASSDGWASDLKNEQFF
>.|TRBD1|TRBV29-1|TRBJ2-7
TGCAGCGTTGGAAAGACAGGGCTCGCTAGTGAGCAGTACTTC
CSVGKTGLASEQYF
>.|.|TRBV19|TRBJ1-4
TGTGCCAGTCGCTCGGGGACAACTAATGAAAAACTGTTTTTT
CASRSGTTNEKLFF
>.|.|TRBV30|TRBJ2-5
TGTGCCTGGAGTCCTTCCGGGGAGACCCAGTACTTC
CAWSPSGETQYF
>.|TRBD1|TRBV6-8|TRBJ2-7
TGTGCCAGCAGTTACTCGGACAGGGGTCGCAACGAGCAGTACTTC
CASSYSDRGRNEQYF
>.|.|TRBV25-1|TRBJ1-1
TGTGCCAGCAGTGAATATCTCGCAACTAGTCGCAATGAAGCTTTCTTT
CASSEYLATSRNEAFF
>large|.|TRBV9|TRBJ2-5
TGTGCCAGCAGCCCAGGGACTTCACCTACCGGGGAGACCCAGTACTTC
CASSPGTSPTGETQYF
>medium-sized|TRBD1|TRBV6-8|TRBJ1-5
TGTGCCAGCAGTCCAACAGGGGCCAATCAGCCCCAGCATTTT
CASSPTGANQPQHF
>medium-sized|TRBD1|TRBV11-3|TRBJ2-7
TGTGCCAGCAGCCTCGGGAGGGACAGGGGATCCGAGCAGTACTTC
CASSLGRDRGSEQYF
>.|.|TRBV5-1|TRBJ1-1
TGCGCCAGCAGCCCCAGGAATCCGAACACTGAAGCTTTCTTT
CASSPRNPNTEAFF
>.|TRBD2|TRBV7-6|TRBJ2-1
TGTGCCAGCAGCTTGAAGCGGGGGGCGGGAGATGAGCAGTTCTTC
CASSLKRGAGDEQFF
>.|.|TRBV19|TRBJ2-4
TGTGCCAGTAGTAGAATTAGCGGAGCCAAAAACATTCAGTACTTC
CASSRISGAKNIQYF
>.|TRBD2|TRBV12-5|TRBJ2-1
TGTGCTAGTGCCGGGGGGGCCCCATCGCCCAATGAGCAGTTCTTC
CASAGGAPSPNEQFF
>.|TRBD1|TRBV19|TRBJ1-6
TGTGCCAGTTCGGGACAGGGGCAATCACCCCTCCACTTT
CASSGQGQSPLHF
>.|.|TRBV30|TRBJ2-2
TGTGCCGGGGCCAGGGGGGTCACCGGGGAGCTGTTTTTT
CAGARGVTGELFF
>.|TRBD1|TRBV9|TRBJ2-2
TGTGCCAGCAGTTTAGGGACAGCGCTCAACACCGGGGAGCTGTTTTTT
CASSLGTALNTGELFF
>.|.|TRBV19|TRBJ1-5
TGTGCCAGCAACCAACAACAGGATTATCAGCCCCAGCATTTT
CASNQQQDYQPQHF
>medium-sized|.|TRBV11-3|TRBJ2-3
TGTGCCAGCAGCTTAGTAGGGGGGGACACAGATACGCAGTATTTT
CASSLVGGDTDTQYF
>few|.|TRBV4-1|TRBJ2-3
TGCGCCACCCAGGGGAGCTTGGCGGGGCGCACAGATACGCAGTATTTT
CATQGSLAGRTDTQYF
>.|.|TRBV19|TRBJ1-2
TGTGCCAGTAGCCGGGACCTGACAATAATGGTGGGCTACACCTTC
CASSRDLTIMVGYTF
>few|.|TRBV11-3|TRBJ1-2
TGTGCCAGCAGCCAGGGACTCACCAAAACTCGGGGCTACACCTTC
CASSQGLTKTRGYTF
>.|.|TRBV29-1|TRBJ2-4
TGCAGCGTTGAAGGGAGGGACATTCGAGCCAAAAACATTCAGTACTTC
CSVEGRDIRAKNIQYF
>few|.|TRBV7-5|TRBJ2-1
TGTGCCAGCAGCCTTTGGGCCCTAAGCTCCTACAATGAGCAGTTCTTC
CASSLWALSSYNEQFF
>few|.|TRBV18|TRBJ1-1
TGTGCCAGCTCACCACAGGGCACTGAAGCTTTCTTT
CASSPQGTEAFF
>.|.|TRBV9|TRBJ1-2
TGTGCCAGCAGCGTAGGAAGGGCTTATGGCTACACCTTC
CASSVGRAYGYTF
>few|.|TRBV11-3|TRBJ2-5
TGTGCCAGCAGCCCTGGGAGGGGGTCAAAAGAGACCCAGTACTTC
CASSPGRGSKETQYF
>few|TRBD1|TRBV6-1|TRBJ1-2
TGTGCCAGCAGTGAAGCCGGGGGGACAGGGAGCTACTATGGCTACACCTTC
CASSEAGGTGSYYGYTF
>.|TRBD1|TRBV6-8|TRBJ1-5
TGTGCCAGCAGTAGGGACAGGGGGCTTGGTGGTCAGCCCCAGCATTTT
CASSRDRGLGGQPQHF
>few|.|TRBV9|TRBJ1-3
TGTGCCAGCAGCTTGTCGGGGGCGCAAGGAAACACCATATATTTT
CASSLSGAQGNTIYF
>medium-sized|.|TRBV11-3|TRBJ2-1
TGTGCCAGCAGCTTAGGGACCACCTCCTACAATGAGCAGTTCTTC
CASSLGTTSYNEQFF
>few|TRBD1|TRBV11-3|TRBJ1-1
TGTGCCAGCAGCCGTGGACAGGGTAAAGGATGGAACACTGAAGCTTTCTTT
CASSRGQGKGWNTEAFF
>.|TRBD1|TRBV6-8|TRBJ2-7
TGTGCCATCAATAGGGGACAGAACTACGAGCAGTACTTC
CAINRGQNYEQYF
>.|TRBD2|TRBV6-8|TRBJ2-1
TGTGCCATCAGGGGCGGGGGGCCCAACAATGAGCAGTTCTTC
CAIRGGGPNNEQFF
>medium-sized|TRBD1|TRBV11-3|TRBJ1-4
TGTGCCAGCAGCTTGAGCCGGGACAGAAATGAAAAACTGTTTTTT
CASSLSRDRNEKLFF